Following are 28 T cell receptor beta chains from one sample sequenced in a study of T cell responses to AZD1222 COVID-19 vaccine. Libraries were prepared by immunoSEQ multiplex PCR; TCRdb keeps only in-frame clonotypes and omits some of them. The table records around 140,000 clones, under 95% of them present only once. Here the sequenced sample was peripheral blood, taken 28 days after the second dose of the MenACWY control vaccine. These receptors came from an adult who received the MenACWY meningococcal vaccine as a control.

V gene TRBV18 combines with J gene TRBJ2-1; 8 bases are shared with TRBD2. V lost 0 bases, J lost 8 bases, and 6 bases stayed unmatched. The CDR3 extends over 15 amino acids. Germline V CDR1 and CDR2: KGHSH, LQKENI. The CDR3 coding sequence is TGTGCCAGCTCACCACCGGCCAGCGGGAGCTATGAGCAGTTCTTC. Encoded protein: CASSPPASGSYEQFF.

The chain is built from TRBV5-1 and TRBJ2-5; TRBD1 aligns across 8 bases. The CDR3 extends over 16 amino acids. CDR1 is SGHRS and CDR2 is YFSETQ in the germline V gene. V shed 4 bases and J 5 bases; nucleotides not matched to a gene: 13. The CDR3: CASSPGDRDRFETQYF. CDR3 nucleotides: TGCGCCAGCAGCCCTGGGGACCGGGACAGGTTCGAGACCCAGTACTTC.

The chain joins TRBV9 to TRBJ1-5; perhaps TRBD1 as D (5 bases). The V end was cut by 3 bases, the J end by 3 bases, with 13 bases between. The length of the CDR3 is 15 residues. Per germline, CDR1 SGDLS and CDR2 YYNGEE. The DNA for the CDR3 is TGTGCCAGCAGCGCGACAAGGGACTTCAATCAGCCCCAGCATTTT. Translated: CASSATRDFNQPQHF.

The rearrangement uses TRBV19 and TRBJ1-2, with a weak D call TRBD1 (5 bases). The CDR3 runs to 15 residues. Per germline, CDR1 LNHDA and CDR2 SQIVND (reference sequence). V dropped 7 bases and J dropped 4 bases, with 19 bases sitting between them. CDR3 loop: CASNPRGGVFYGYTF. In nucleotides, the CDR3 is TGTGCCAGTAACCCCCGCGGAGGGGTTTTCTATGGCTACACCTTC.

This chain connects TRBV28 to TRBJ2-1; D possibly corresponds to TRBD1 (5 bases). V shed 2 bases and J shed 6 bases, with 11 bases lying between them. CDR1 is MDHEN and CDR2 is SYDVKM in the germline V gene. This CDR3 has 14 amino acids. This CDR3 is CASSLIGRVNEQFF. The CDR3 coding sequence is TGTGCCAGCAGTTTAATTGGCAGGGTCAATGAGCAGTTCTTC.

The chain uses TRBV5-4 and TRBJ2-3; 12 nucleotides align to TRBD1. After removal of 5 bases from V and 3 bases from J, the junction contained 7 bases not matched to a gene. Germline-derived CDR1 and CDR2 are SGHNT and YYREEE (reference sequence). This CDR3 spans 16 amino acids. In DNA, the CDR3 is TGTGCCAGCAGGTACCGGGACAGGGGGCCGACAGATACGCAGTATTTT. Protein sequence: CASRYRDRGPTDTQYF.

The CDR3 is CASSMRHAAEPQHF. CDR3 nucleotides: TGTGCCAGTAGTATGAGGCACGCCGCCGAGCCCCAGCATTTT. The genes are TRBV19 and TRBJ1-5, with D uncertain. CDR1 and CDR2 (germline): LNHDA, SQIVND (reference sequence). V lost 3 bases and J lost 8, with 14 bases in between. The CDR3 totals 14 residues.

The V call is TRBV24-1, the J call TRBJ1-1; 7 nucleotides match TRBD1. CDR1 is KGHDR and CDR2 is SFDVKD in the germline V gene. This CDR3 is 15 amino acids long. Unmatched junction bases numbered 11, after V lost 5 bases and J lost 6 bases. CDR3 amino acids: CATSAADRDGAEAFF. The CDR3 region has the DNA TGTGCCACCAGTGCGGCCGACAGGGACGGGGCTGAAGCTTTCTTT.

The chain combines TRBV3-1 (or the pseudogene TRBV3-2) with TRBJ2-7; no clear D gene. Between the trimmed V and J ends, which lost 2 bases and 4 bases, there was a span of 9 bases. The V gene's germline CDR1 is LGHDT and CDR2 YNNKEL (reference sequence). The CDR3 length is 13 residues. As DNA, the CDR3 is TGTGCCAGCAGCCAACGGGTTTTTTACGAGCAGTACTTC. It encodes CASSQRVFYEQYF.

This clone was observed a single time. The CDR3 reads CASSFAGSNSPLHF. CDR3 DNA sequence: TGTGCCAGCAGTTTCGCGGGCTCAAATTCACCCCTCCACTTT. This chain connects TRBV28 to TRBJ1-6; D gene ambiguous. There are 14 residues in the CDR3. The V end was cut by 3 bases, the J end by 7 bases, with 10 bases between. CDR1 is MDHEN, CDR2 SYDVKM, per germline.

The rearrangement links TRBV15 to TRBJ1-2; D is undetermined. Per germline, CDR1 LNHNV and CDR2 YYDKDF (reference sequence). V was pared by 1 base and J by 4 bases, with 13 bases between. The CDR3 contains 15 residues. As DNA, the CDR3 is TGTGCCACCAGCAGAGGAGGAGGGAGTAGCTATGGCTACACCTTC. It specifies CATSRGGGSSYGYTF. Full variable domain (missing parts from reference TRBV15 and TRBJ1-2): DAMVIQNPRYQVTQFGKPVTLSCSQTLNHNVMYWYQQKSSQAPKLLFHYYDKDFNNEADTPDNFQSRRPNTSFCFLDIRSPGLGDTAMYLCATSRGGGSSYGYTFGSGTRLTVV.

On this clone: The identical CDR3 is also encoded by other nucleotide sequences in the sample. The chain has TRBV5-1 and TRBJ2-7, with D possibly called TRBD1 or TRBD2 (6 bases each). The CDR3 totals 14 residues. Trimming took 0 bases from V and 2 from J, leaving 9 bases between them. CDR1 and CDR2 from the germline V gene are SGHRS and YFSETQ. The CDR3 region has the DNA TGCGCCAGCAGCTTGGCTGGGGGGCCCTACGAGCAGTACTTC. As protein: CASSLAGGPYEQYF.

This sequence joins TRBV28 and TRBJ2-1, with TRBD1 matching 8 bases. There are 12 residues in the CDR3. Germline CDR1 and CDR2: MDHEN and SYDVKM. The J segment lost 13 bases and the V segment lost 5 bases, leaving 7 bases of the junction unmatched. This CDR3 reads CASSIGQGEQFF. DNA for the CDR3: TGTGCCAGCAGTATCGGACAGGGTGAACAGTTCTTC.

This clone came up a few times. This chain uses TRBV4-3 with TRBJ2-1; D call uncertain. Germline V gene sequence: CDR1 LGHNA, CDR2 YSLEER. This CDR3 is built from 13 residues. V lost 0 bases and J 7 bases, leaving 7 bases between the germline ends. The CDR3 DNA follows: TGCGCCAGCAGCCAAGAAGGGTGGAATGAGCAGTTCTTC. Translation gives CASSQEGWNEQFF.

The rearrangement links TRBV28 to TRBJ1-1; D not resolved. V dropped 1 base and J dropped 0 bases, with 12 bases sitting between them. This CDR3 has 16 amino acids. Per the germline V gene, CDR1 is MDHEN and CDR2 is SYDVKM. In DNA form, the CDR3 reads TGTGCCAGCAGTTTATCCGGGAAACCAATGAACACTGAAGCTTTCTTT. It encodes CASSLSGKPMNTEAFF.

This clone was recorded only once. This chain connects TRBV27 to TRBJ1-1; 8 nucleotides match TRBD1. The CDR3 spans 14 residues. Unmatched junction bases numbered 7, after V lost 5 bases and J lost 5 bases. Germline CDR1 reads MNHEY; CDR2 reads SMNVEV (reference sequence). CDR3 coding DNA: TGTGCCAGCAGTGAACAGGGGGGTGAGACTGAAGCTTTCTTT. It encodes CASSEQGGETEAFF.

The V call is TRBV10-3, the J call TRBJ2-7; D is possibly TRBD2 (5 bases). Germline loops: CDR1 ENHRY, CDR2 SYGVKD. V shed 7 bases and J shed 4 bases, with 20 bases lying between them. The CDR3 contains 15 residues. DNA of the CDR3: TGTGCCATCAAGGGAGAAAGGAGTGGGATATACGAGCAGTACTTC. It translates to CAIKGERSGIYEQYF.

This clone appeared a single time. The chain recombines TRBV7-9 with TRBJ2-7; 7 bases are shared with TRBD2. This CDR3 is built from 14 residues. Trimming cost V 1 base and J 0 bases; bases outside gene matches: 0. The V gene's germline CDR1 is SEHNR and CDR2 FQNEAQ (reference sequence). The CDR3 spells CASSLGEGSYEQYF. The CDR3 nucleotides read TGTGCCAGCAGCTTAGGGGAGGGCTCCTACGAGCAGTACTTC.

V usage is TRBV3-1 (or the pseudogene TRBV3-2) and J usage is TRBJ1-2; D not resolved. This CDR3 is built from 14 residues. Germline V CDR1 and CDR2: LGHDT, YNNKEL (reference sequence). V lost 4 bases, J lost 5 bases, and 14 bases lay in between. The CDR3 DNA is TGTGCCAGCAGCCGAGCTCCAGGTACATATGGCTACACCTTC. Residues: CASSRAPGTYGYTF.

CDR3 coding DNA: TGTGCCAGCAGCCAGCGGGGAGCCACCACCGGGGAGCTGTTTTTT. This encodes CASSQRGATTGELFF. The chain employs TRBV7-9 and TRBJ2-2; 7 bases align to TRBD2. V gave up 5 bases and J gave up 4 bases; unmatched junction bases: 7. CDR1 SEHNR and CDR2 FQNEAQ come from the germline V gene (reference sequence). The CDR3 consists of 15 residues.

CDR3 DNA sequence: TGTGCCAGCAGCCCTCTCGGGAACACTGAAGCTTTCTTT. It specifies CASSPLGNTEAFF. The chain is built from TRBV5-5 and TRBJ1-1; D gene ambiguous. CDR3 size: 13 residues. Germline CDR1 is SGHKS and CDR2 is YYEKEE (reference sequence). V gave up 4 bases and J gave up 1 base, with 8 bases separating them.

The rearrangement joins TRBV19 to TRBJ1-2; 10 nucleotides align to TRBD1. Germline values: CDR1 LNHDA, CDR2 SQIVND (reference sequence). V gave up 7 bases and J gave up 5 bases; unmatched junction bases: 7. The length of the CDR3 is 14 residues. For the CDR3, the DNA is TGTGCCAGTAACCCGGGACAGGGGTCTTATGGCTACACCTTC. Its protein product is CASNPGQGSYGYTF.

V usage is TRBV5-1 and J usage is TRBJ2-5; TRBD2 matches 11 bases. CDR1 and CDR2 from the germline V gene are SGHRS and YFSETQ. V shed 2 bases, J shed 0 bases, and the junction held 9 bases outside the gene matches. The CDR3 sequence is 18 residues long. As DNA, the CDR3 is TGCGCCAGCAGCTTTGGTCTAGCGGGAGGACGGTACCAAGAGACCCAGTACTTC. Protein product: CASSFGLAGGRYQETQYF.

The chain employs TRBV11-1 and TRBJ2-1; D gene uncertain. Germline values: CDR1 SGHAT, CDR2 FQDESV (reference sequence). The length of the CDR3 is 13 residues. V was trimmed by 7 bases and J by 7 bases, leaving 14 bases between them. Here the CDR3 DNA reads TGTGCCAGCACCGGTTTATACAAAAATGAGCAGTTCTTC. Its protein product is CASTGLYKNEQFF. Complete variable domain (other parts from reference TRBV11-1 and TRBJ2-1): EAEVAQSPRYKITEKSQAVAFWCDPISGHATLYWYRQILGQGPELLVQFQDESVVDDSQLPKDRFSAERLKGVDSTLKIQPAELGDSAMYLCASTGLYKNEQFFGPGTRLTVL.

V and J are TRBV6-5 and TRBJ2-5, with D unclear. The ends were cut back, 6 bases at V and 1 base at J, with 12 bases in the middle. CDR1 is MNHEY, CDR2 SVGAGI, per germline. This CDR3 contains 14 residues. For the CDR3, the DNA is TGTGCCAGCAGCCCCGTACTTTCCCAAGAGACCCAGTACTTC. This sequence encodes CASSPVLSQETQYF.

The rearrangement joins TRBV4-1 to TRBJ2-1; TRBD2 aligns across 9 bases. There are 16 residues in the CDR3. V lost 1 base, J lost 10 bases, and 11 bases stayed unmatched. Germline V gives CDR1 MGHRA, CDR2 YSYEKL. CDR3 amino acids: CASSQAQAGLANEQFF. As DNA, the CDR3 is TGCGCCAGCAGCCAAGCCCAAGCGGGACTAGCAAACGAGCAGTTCTTC.

The chain uses TRBV24-1 and TRBJ2-5; D not resolved. CDR3 length: 15 amino acids. The V gene lost 5 bases and the J gene lost 5 bases, with 17 bases spanning the gap. Germline CDR1 and CDR2: KGHDR and SFDVKD. The DNA for the CDR3 is TGTGCCACCAGTGGCGACGTAGGGCTAGGGGAGACCCAGTACTTC. Its translation: CATSGDVGLGETQYF.

The rearrangement joins TRBV6-5 to TRBJ1-2, with no clear D. Looked up from germline, CDR1 is MNHEY and CDR2 is SVGAGI. This CDR3 contains 15 residues. V was cut by 6 bases and J by 1 base, with 15 bases left in between. The CDR3 protein is CASRPPQVINYGYTF. In DNA form, the CDR3 reads TGTGCCAGCAGACCCCCCCAGGTGATTAACTATGGCTACACCTTC.